This TCR beta chain was recovered during a study of memory CD4+ T cells and cytomegalovirus serostatus (dated by TCRdb to between 2018 and 2021). A note on the overall study: A total of some 35 healthy Belgian adults, of whom 9 were CMV seropositive and 24 were CMV seronegative, were included in the cohort. To replicate a published TCR-based CMV serostatus classifier, the researchers sequenced the CD4+ memory TCRbeta repertoires of a Belgian cohort whose cytomegalovirus serostatus was known.

The Quick-DNA Microprep Kit was used to extract genomic DNA from the sorted cells. TCRbeta DNA was amplified with the immunoSEQ hsTCRbeta kit following the manufacturer's protocol. An Illumina MiSeq instrument was used to sequence the TCRbeta libraries. The published analysis was carried out like this. Removing out-of-frame sequences left a few million distinct TCRbeta sequences, an average of around 67,000 per individual. Each individual was scored using the number of 170 or so previously reported CMV-associated TCRbeta sequences that the individual carried and the total number of productive distinct TCRbeta sequences. A beta-binomial model was reimplemented in Python, and random forests from scikit-learn, run with default parameters, were trained on data from the US cohort. Classifier performance on the Belgian cohort was reported as the median AUC with percentile confidence intervals calculated over 10,000 bootstrap iterations. TCRdb took over this immuneACCESS table, retaining in-frame rearrangements with V and J assigned. Such tables are incomplete; in checked studies, under half of the missing clones stem from an unresolved V gene, and the remainder is unexplained. The D gene and trimming were derived from the DNA, and the V and J assignments and clone size from that table. The sample table contains tens of thousands of clones; only one count was recorded for around three quarters of them. The ten largest account for about 1.1% of the sample.

This clone was detected only a few times. Its binding antigen is unknown. No quality values exist for individual bases; no much larger clone is one base distant. A FACSAria II was used to sort memory CD4+ T cells, defined as single viable CD3+CD4+CD8-CD45RO+ cells. To determine CMV serostatus, a Roche Elecsys assay was used that detects serum IgG against CMV pp150, pp28, p38 and p52. Once the samples were thawed, total CD4+ T cells were enriched through positive selection using CD4 magnetic microbeads. The samples came from a separate study whose specific focus was interrogating the CD4+ T cell memory repertoire. Peripheral blood mononuclear cells were isolated and cryopreserved following standard operating procedures; serum was stored at -80 °C. CD3-PerCP (BW264/56), CD4-APC (RPA-T4), CD45RO-PE (UCHT1) and CD8-Pacific Orange (3B5) antibodies were used for staining, and non-viable cells were excluded with Sytox blue.

CDR1 SGHTA and CDR2 FQGNSA were looked up in the germline V gene. The V and J ends are trimmed by 8 bases and 0 bases, leaving 16 bases between them. From cysteine to phenylalanine, the CDR3 is 16 amino acids long. Only the CDR3 portion is preserved as DNA: 48 bases, with reading frame beginning at the first base. General findings and caveats noted by the study authors: Of over 150 previously reported CMV-associated TCRbeta sequences, about 72 appeared in the CD4+ memory repertoires, each in one to five individuals. The results were read as suggesting that the CMV-associated TCR signature is, for the most part, present in the CD4+ memory repertoire. CMV serostatus prediction reached a median bootstrapped AUC of about 0.95 with the original framework and roughly 0.9 with a US-trained random forest. Only CD4+CD45RO+ memory cells were sequenced, in contrast to the original study, in which naive and memory CD4+ and CD8+ populations were covered. On the Belgian cohort, the classifier built on the original framework reached a median bootstrapped AUC of roughly 0.96, with a 95% CI of 0.76-1.00.

The rearrangement joined TRBV7-2 to TRBJ2-2, with the D gene possibly TRBD1 or TRBD2, each one fitting 5 bases. The sequence came from an adult in good health and CMV-seronegative. The sample taken for sequencing was memory CD4+ T cells from blood. The sequenced DNA: TGTGCCAGCCCTCTTTACGGGGCGGCGAACACCGGGGAGCTGTTTTTT. Its protein product is CASPLYGAANTGELFF.